What follows are 23 T cell receptor beta chains derived from one specimen sequenced in a study of lymphopenia after photon versus proton radiotherapy (dated by TCRdb to between 2019 and 2020). Libraries came from the immunoSEQ multiplex PCR assay. TCRdb's version of the immuneACCESS table is confined to in-frame rearrangements and falls short of the full clone set. An unresolved V gene accounts for under half of the shortfall where checked; the remainder is of unknown origin. Recorded for this sample are about 26,000 clones; approximately 85% of them occurred a single time. Over 4% of the sample is held by the ten biggest clonotypes. This specimen was peripheral blood, taken from a patient treated with photon-based radiotherapy. The receptors originated from a man aged 30 to 45 with gastric cancer.

This clone has a single count. The CDR3 spells CASSLSSENEQFF. The CDR3 coding sequence is TGTGCCAGCAGTTTATCGTCGGAGAATGAGCAGTTCTTC. The J gene is TRBJ2-1, the V gene TRBV27; D not resolved. Per the germline V gene, CDR1 is MNHEY and CDR2 is SMNVEV (reference sequence). The CDR3 sequence is 13 residues long. Between the trimmed V and J ends, which lost 0 bases and 7 bases, there was a span of 7 bases.

The rearrangement joins TRBV7-2 to TRBJ1-5; D unresolved. CDR1 SGHTA and CDR2 FQGNSA come from the germline V gene. The CDR3 spans 13 residues. V lost 2 bases and J lost 5, with 7 bases in between. CDR3 bases: TGTGCCAGCAGCTTATGGCGGGATCAGCCCCAGCATTTT. Residues: CASSLWRDQPQHF. Variable domain in full (rest from reference TRBV7-2 and TRBJ1-5): GAGVSQSPSNKVTEKGKDVELRCDPISGHTALYWYRQSLGQGLEFLIYFQGNSAPDKSGLPSDRFSAERTGGSVSTLTIQRTQQEDSAVYLCASSLWRDQPQHFGDGTRLSIL.

This clone was found once. The genes are TRBV15 and TRBJ1-1; D is perhaps TRBD1 (6 bases). The CDR3 is 18 residues long. V dropped 0 bases and J dropped 0 bases, with 17 bases sitting between them. The germline V gene has CDR1 LNHNV and CDR2 YYDKDF (reference sequence). The CDR3 DNA follows: TGTGCCACCAGCAGAGATCGGGAAGGGCGGGACATGAACACTGAAGCTTTCTTT. Its translation is CATSRDREGRDMNTEAFF.

V is TRBV6-1 and J is TRBJ2-2, with TRBD2 as a possible D gene (7 bases). This CDR3 has 14 residues. V lost 4 bases and J 8 bases, leaving 14 bases between the germline ends. Per the germline V gene, CDR1 is MNHNS and CDR2 is SASEGT. Written as DNA, the CDR3 is TGTGCCAGCAGTGTGGACAGCGGGGAGGGGGAGCTGTTTTTT. It codes for CASSVDSGEGELFF.

The gene calls are TRBV5-1 and TRBJ2-7; 9 bases line up with TRBD2. Per germline, CDR1 SGHRS and CDR2 YFSETQ. The CDR3 is made up of 14 amino acids. Trimming took 4 bases from V and 2 from J; bases not matched to a gene: 4. CDR3 region: CASSEGGGAYEQYF. DNA of the CDR3: TGCGCCAGCAGCGAAGGCGGGGGGGCCTACGAGCAGTACTTC.

The CDR3 DNA reads as TGTGCCAGCAGTTCCGGGGGGACCTATGGCTACACCTTC. Translated, it gives CASSSGGTYGYTF. This rearrangement joins TRBV28 to TRBJ1-2; weak D call: TRBD1 (5 bases). V lost 4 bases and J lost 4, with 10 bases in between. CDR1 is MDHEN and CDR2 is SYDVKM in the germline V gene. The CDR3 contains 13 residues.

This rearrangement joins TRBV2 to TRBJ1-4; D is unresolved. Germline V lookup: CDR1 SNHLY, CDR2 FYNNEI. V was clipped by 6 bases and J by 0 bases, with 17 bases between them. CDR3 size: 17 residues. CDR3 protein: CASRARTSWATNEKLFF. The DNA for the CDR3 is TGTGCCAGCAGGGCCAGGACGAGTTGGGCAACTAATGAAAAACTGTTTTTT.

V usage is TRBV10-2 and J usage is TRBJ1-2, with TRBD1 matching 7 bases. The CDR3 has 16 residues. After removal of 0 bases from V and 2 bases from J, the junction contained 6 bases not matched to a gene. Germline-derived CDR1 and CDR2 are WSHSY and SAAADI. CDR3 nucleotide sequence: TGCGCCAGCAGTGAGTCGAGAAGACAGGGCAACTATGGCTACACCTTC. Amino acids: CASSESRRQGNYGYTF.

V and J are TRBV4-3 and TRBJ1-1, with 10 bases matching TRBD1. The germline V gene encodes CDR1 LGHNA and CDR2 YSLEER. The CDR3 is 15 amino acids. V lost 0 bases to trimming and J lost 8 bases; unmatched junction nucleotides: 6. CDR3 in DNA: TGCGCCAGCAGCCAAGAAGCGACAGGGGGCTCCGAAGCTTTCTTT. The encoded protein is CASSQEATGGSEAFF.

Written as DNA, the CDR3 is TGCCGGTTATTGGGGCAGTTCTCCTACGAGCAGTACTTC. Protein sequence: CRLLGQFSYEQYF. This sequence joins TRBV29-1 and TRBJ2-7, with TRBD1 as a possible D gene (5 bases). Per the germline V gene, CDR1 is SQVTM and CDR2 is ANQGSEA. The CDR3 length is 13 residues.

The chain links TRBV7-6 to TRBJ1-5; D is undetermined. V lost 1 base, J lost 5 bases, and 12 bases lay in between. This CDR3 region has 15 residues. Germline CDR1 reads SGHVS; CDR2 reads FNYEAQ. CDR3 bases: TGTGCCAGCAGCTTAGAATGGGGTTCCGATCAGCCCCAGCATTTT. Amino acids: CASSLEWGSDQPQHF.

The chain couples TRBV12-5 to TRBJ2-5; 14 bases match TRBD2. Germline V gene data show CDR1 as LGHNT and CDR2 as FRNRAP. The CDR3 covers 15 residues. With V trimmed by 4 bases and J by 5 bases, 3 bases remained unmatched. CDR3 loop: CASGSGLAGEETQYF. As DNA, the CDR3 is TGTGCTAGTGGTTCGGGACTAGCGGGAGAGGAGACCCAGTACTTC.

The CDR3 nucleotides read TGTGCCAGCAGTTCGGGACCCACCTATCAGCCCCAGCATTTT. This sequence encodes CASSSGPTYQPQHF. The V call is TRBV27, the J call TRBJ1-5; possible D gene TRBD1, 5 bases. The CDR3 covers 14 residues. CDR1 and CDR2 from the germline V gene are MNHEY and SMNVEV (reference sequence). V lost 4 bases and J 5 bases, leaving 12 bases between the germline ends.

CDR3 nucleotide sequence: TGTGCCAGTAGTACCCCCACAGCCCCGAACACCGGGGAGCTGTTTTTT. It specifies CASSTPTAPNTGELFF. The chain couples TRBV19 to TRBJ2-2, with D unclear. The CDR3 runs to 16 residues. Trimming left V 4 bases short and J 0 bases short, with 12 bases between. Germline CDR1 LNHDA, CDR2 SQIVND (reference sequence).

This rearrangement joins TRBV28 to TRBJ2-3, with unresolved D. From germline, CDR1 is MDHEN and CDR2 SYDVKM. V was trimmed by 3 bases and J by 1 base, leaving 8 bases between them. The CDR3 has 14 residues. CDR3 region: CASSFLSGTDTQYF. CDR3 DNA sequence: TGTGCCAGCAGTTTCTTGAGCGGCACAGATACGCAGTATTTT.

This clone was seen a single time. The gene calls are TRBV9 and TRBJ2-7; 7 nucleotides match TRBD1. Trimming cost V 4 bases and J 1 base; bases outside gene matches: 5. CDR3 length: 14 residues. Germline CDR1 reads SGDLS; CDR2 reads YYNGEE. DNA for the CDR3: TGTGCCAGCAGCTTAGGGGACAGATCCTACGAGCAGTACTTC. Translating gives CASSLGDRSYEQYF. Variable domain in full (rest from reference TRBV9 and TRBJ2-7): DSGVTQTPKHLITATGQRVTLRCSPRSGDLSVYWYQQSLDQGLQFLIQYYNGEERAKGNILERFSAQQFPDLHSELNLSSLELGDSALYFCASSLGDRSYEQYFGPGTRLTVT.

This sequence joins TRBV28 and TRBJ2-5, with D perhaps matching TRBD2 (6 bases). Between the trimmed V and J ends, which lost 10 bases and 5 bases, there was a span of 11 bases. Germline loops: CDR1 MDHEN, CDR2 SYDVKM. This CDR3 is 11 amino acids long. CDR3 nucleotides: TGTGCCACCGGACGGGGGGAGACCCAGTACTTC. Its protein product is CATGRGETQYF.

The V and J genes are TRBV7-9 and TRBJ1-4; D might be TRBD1 (5 bases). Looked up from germline, CDR1 is SEHNR and CDR2 is FQNEAQ (reference sequence). The CDR3 length is 13 residues. V was clipped by 5 bases and J by 4 bases, with 8 bases between them. The CDR3 DNA reads as TGTGCCAGCAGCCGGGACGTTAATGAAAAACTGTTTTTT. It codes for CASSRDVNEKLFF.

The chain recombines TRBV5-1 with TRBJ2-2; a weak D match, TRBD1 (6 bases). CDR1 is SGHRS, CDR2 YFSETQ, per germline. This CDR3 region has 16 residues. The V gene lost 4 bases and the J gene lost 6 bases, with 19 bases spanning the gap. The CDR3 spells CASSRDRGGDPGELFF. In DNA, the CDR3 is TGCGCCAGCAGCAGAGACAGAGGGGGAGACCCCGGGGAGCTGTTTTTT.

This rearrangement joins TRBV15 to TRBJ1-1; D ambiguous. The CDR3 contains 14 residues. The germline V gene has CDR1 LNHNV and CDR2 YYDKDF (reference sequence). V was clipped by 2 bases and J by 0 bases, with 7 bases between them. The DNA of the CDR3 is TGTGCCACCAGCAGACGACCTTTGAACACTGAAGCTTTCTTT. It yields the protein CATSRRPLNTEAFF.

The rearrangement joins TRBV9 to TRBJ1-4, with 7 bases matching TRBD1. The trim removed 4 bases at V and 7 bases at J, leaving 10 bases unmatched. Germline V gene lookup returns CDR1 SGDLS and CDR2 YYNGEE. The CDR3 is 15 amino acids. CDR3 bases: TGTGCCAGCAGCAGAGAGGGGGCGTCCGGTGAAAAACTGTTTTTT. It is translated as CASSREGASGEKLFF.

The chain employs TRBV5-1 and TRBJ2-7, with D possibly matching TRBD2 (5 bases). The CDR3 covers 15 residues. Germline-derived CDR1 and CDR2 are SGHRS and YFSETQ. The ends were cut back, 4 bases at V and 3 bases at J, with 17 bases in the middle. The CDR3 nucleotides read TGCGCCAGCAGCAAAATGTTCGGTGAGGGCTACGAGCAGTACTTC. It translates to CASSKMFGEGYEQYF.

This clone was observed a few times. The chain uses TRBV5-1 and TRBJ1-2; TRBD1 is a possible D gene (5 bases). Germline V CDR1 and CDR2: SGHRS, YFSETQ. Trimming took 0 bases from V and 2 from J, leaving 8 bases between them. This CDR3 contains 14 residues. CDR3 bases: TGCGCCAGCAGCTTGGTAGGACAAAACTATGGCTACACCTTC. As protein: CASSLVGQNYGYTF.